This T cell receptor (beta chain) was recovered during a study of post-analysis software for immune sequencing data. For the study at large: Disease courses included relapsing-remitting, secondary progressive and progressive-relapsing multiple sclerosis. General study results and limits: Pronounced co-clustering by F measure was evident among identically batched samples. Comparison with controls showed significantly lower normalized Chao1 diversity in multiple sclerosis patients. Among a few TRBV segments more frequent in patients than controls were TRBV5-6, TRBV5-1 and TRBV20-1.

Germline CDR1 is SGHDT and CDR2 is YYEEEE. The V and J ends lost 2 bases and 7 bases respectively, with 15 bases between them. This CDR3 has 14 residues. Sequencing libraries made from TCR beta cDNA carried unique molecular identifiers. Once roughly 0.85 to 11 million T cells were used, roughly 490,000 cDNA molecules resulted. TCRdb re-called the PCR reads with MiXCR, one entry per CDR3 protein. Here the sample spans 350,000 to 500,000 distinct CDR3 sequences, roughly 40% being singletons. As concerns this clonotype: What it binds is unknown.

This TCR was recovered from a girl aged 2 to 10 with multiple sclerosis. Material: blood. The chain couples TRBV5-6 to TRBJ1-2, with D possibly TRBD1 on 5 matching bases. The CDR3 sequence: CASSLGLGGFGYTF. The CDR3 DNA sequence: TGTGCCAGCAGCTTAGGACTGGGGGGATTTGGCTACACCTTC.